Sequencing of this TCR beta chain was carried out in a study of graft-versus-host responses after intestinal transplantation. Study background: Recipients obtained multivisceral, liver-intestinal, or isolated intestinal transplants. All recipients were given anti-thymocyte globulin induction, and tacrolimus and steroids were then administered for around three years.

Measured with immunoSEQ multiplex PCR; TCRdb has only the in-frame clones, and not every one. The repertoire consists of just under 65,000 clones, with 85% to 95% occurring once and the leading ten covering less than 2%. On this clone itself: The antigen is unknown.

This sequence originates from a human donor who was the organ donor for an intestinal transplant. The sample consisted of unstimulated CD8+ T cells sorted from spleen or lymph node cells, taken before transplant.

Here the CDR3 DNA reads TGCGCCAGCAGCTTCCAGGGATACGAGCAGTACTTC. It specifies CASSFQGYEQYF. The rearrangement uses TRBV5-1 and TRBJ2-7; D is possibly TRBD1 (5 bases). The CDR3 length is 12 residues. Germline assignment: CDR1 SGHRS and CDR2 YFSETQ. V gave up 2 bases and J gave up 4 bases, with 7 bases separating them.